This T cell receptor beta chain is drawn from a study of cytomegalovirus exposure and HLA in healthy donors (dated by TCRdb to the late 2010s). Some background on the complete study: According to an earlier analysis of 587 of the donors, about 180 million T cells yielded 95 million to 140 million unique TCR beta sequences and more than 250 Gb of sequence data. An early release that covered about 600 HLA-typed donors contained approximately 290 gigabases of sequencing data and approximately 85 million unique TCR sequences. Of the roughly 400 genotyped donors, about 80% fell in the genetic ancestry cluster associated with self-reported Caucasian donors. The study was designed to test whether signatures of past pathogen exposure could be identified by cataloging public T cell receptors. The study profiled the T cell repertoires of approximately 700 subjects by immunosequencing and related them to cytomegalovirus serostatus. In addition to the first cohort of 500 to 850 subjects, a separate validation cohort of approximately 130 different subjects was used. The study combined high-throughput TCR immunosequencing, statistical association of individual TCRs with disease status, and machine learning to predict cytomegalovirus infection status. A later analysis re-examined previously published TCR beta repertoires from over 500 donors and added high-resolution HLA genotyping to investigate patterns of TCR occurrence. Rather than using new phenotypic data, the later analysis identified candidate immune exposures from TCR beta sequences and from how often those sequences occurred across donors. To decide whether each TCR beta V gene segment behaved as functional or pseudogenic, an earlier analysis of fewer than 750 of the donors relied on high-throughput TCR beta sequencing. Donor age, sex, ethnicity and CMV serostatus were compiled together with the repertoire data. Genome-wide SNP genotypes for about three fifths of the roughly 670 donors were used in a later genetic analysis, which treated that subset as a discovery cohort. Every repertoire in the discovery cohort had been generated on one and the same sequencing platform. Class I and class II HLA loci were covered by the typing at four-digit resolution. The number of typed donors differed by locus: about 620-640 for A, B, C, DRB1 and DQB1; 500 to 550 for DQA1; 606 for DPA1; and some 430 for DPB1. Because of strong linkage in the cohort, five DR-DQ haplotypes were treated as single units for association and clustering. On average, over 200,000 unique TCR beta nucleotide sequences were sequenced per donor among about 400 genotyped donors of the cohort, with roughly 18% of those sequences being non-productive. Results the study describes overall, beyond this receptor: In a later analysis, most CMV-associated TCR beta chains were found to appear HLA-restricted, with HLA associations seemingly driven largely by CMV exposure. According to the authors, the approach could potentially be generalized to other disease states and immunological phenotypes. CMV serostatus was the only immune exposure information available for the cohort. A later analysis reported that several top co-occurrence clusters appeared linked to parvovirus B19, influenza, CMV and Epstein-Barr virus. In a later analysis, the rate of TCR association differed among HLA loci, with DRB1 alleles having the most associated TCRs and HLA-C alleles having the fewest. Linkage disequilibrium might explain the correlated functional status among segregating V segments, but an unknown experimental factor could not be excluded. Across donors, most TCR sequences were observed very rarely, whereas some public TCRs were present in many individuals. Assigning TCR associations to individual alleles was difficult when HLA alleles, especially DR and DQ, strongly co-occurred. In an earlier analysis of several hundred of the donors, most TCR beta V segments were observed in productive rearrangements about 90% or about 30% of the time, broadly matching IMGT annotations. Approximately 18 rarely observed V segments, including chromosome 9 orphons, were excluded from the earlier analysis of just under 600 of the donors because counts were too low. In both the original and validation cohorts, the classifier was reported to diagnose cytomegalovirus status with high specificity and sensitivity. Sequencing depth was assumed to be roughly uniform across donors in the presence/absence analyses, though that assumption may not hold. A total of 164 TCR beta chains were listed by the study as associated with cytomegalovirus. A later genetic analysis reported fewer N-insertions in productive TCRs among donors in an Asian-associated ancestry cluster than the approximately 700-donor mean. Specific HLA alleles were associated with roughly 17,000 TCR beta sequences at a false discovery rate of 0.05 in a later analysis. Because HLA typing was unavailable for some donors at each locus, only the typed subset was used in association tests. Compared with equally common non-associated chains, HLA-associated TCR beta chains in a later analysis were more clonally expanded and had lower generation probabilities. A further reported finding was that TCR beta sequences accurately predicted the HLA-A and HLA-B alleles for most subjects in the first cohort. Only TCR beta chains were sequenced in this cohort, and the absence of alpha or paired-chain data limited detectable features. A cluster of highly shared sequence variants was judged likely to be a technical artifact of the sequencing pipeline. In vitro tests confirmed that three of the cytomegalovirus-associated TCR beta chains recognize cytomegalovirus antigens. In a later genetic analysis, a missense DCLRE1C variant was associated with V-gene and J-gene trimming of TCR beta chains, and the association was replicated in an independent cohort.

The cohort consisted of 600 to 700 healthy bone marrow donors. All cohort members were sampled while nominally healthy, although unrecorded immune exposures were likely present. The donor was CMV seropositive and belonged to the group of around 300 seropositive cohort members. A peripheral blood sample was provided by each donor, and peripheral blood mononuclear cells were used for TCR beta sequencing. Genomic DNA was extracted from the blood cell samples with the Qiagen DNeasy Blood Extraction Kit. The protocol used for the library was the immunoSEQ multiplex PCR assay. The multiplex PCR relied on a mix of 60 forward primers for TCR Vbeta segments and 13 reverse primers for TCR Jbeta segments. Amplification of the CDR3 region of rearranged TCR beta genes was performed with a multiplex PCR assay on genomic DNA. On the Illumina HiSeq System, the amplified TCR beta libraries were sequenced as 87-base-pair reads. As for the authors' bioinformatics: Across the 670 or so repertoires, a later analysis counted tens of millions of unique TCR beta chains, 9.5 million to 12 million of which were shared by at least two donors. To remove PCR and sequencing errors, raw reads were error-corrected and collapsed into unique sequences using a nearest-neighbor algorithm that merged closely related sequences. Alignment of CDR3 sequences to IMGT reference sequences was used to assign V, D and J gene segments. For a sequence to be retained, at least a six-nucleotide match to both a V gene segment and a J gene segment was required. Rearrangements were called productive when the CDR3 lacked stop codons and stayed in frame with V and J; all others were non-productive. Following IMGT convention, CDR3 was defined as the stretch from the second conserved V-encoded cysteine to the conserved J-encoded phenylalanine. The earlier analysis of some 540 of the donors excluded any sequence lacking an unambiguous match to a single V gene segment. In an earlier analysis of 500 to 750 of the donors, V segments were called functional above 56.7% productive rearrangements and were called segregating when the between-donor standard deviation exceeded 5%. A statistical classification framework was built for diagnosing cytomegalovirus status from the catalog of TCR beta chain sequences. In a later analysis, TCR nucleotide sequences were compared against IMGT/GENE-DB human TR gene sequences so that V and J genes could be assigned. In a later analysis, CDR3 sequences and most-parsimonious VDJ recombination scenarios were assigned using the TCRdist pipeline. In a later analysis, each TCR beta chain was defined by its CDR3 amino acid sequence together with its V-gene family, and reads lacking a unique V-gene family were excluded. As a way to deal with suspected cross-contamination and a sequencing artifact, a later analysis dropped 450 to 600 nucleotide sequences that were highly shared and had low generation probability. A later analysis calculated a clonal expansion index for each public chain from normalized within-repertoire ranks of inferred template counts. In a later analysis, generation probabilities were computed using a VDJ recombination model fitted to out-of-frame rearrangements, and the results were checked against IGoR. In a later analysis, TCR-TCR, TCR-HLA and TCR-CMV co-occurrence was scored with hypergeometric tests, and a repertoire-size bias correction was applied to TCR pairs. False discovery rates were estimated in a later analysis by permuting HLA or CMV assignments 20 times. In a later analysis, co-occurring TCRs were grouped using DBSCAN, with TCRdist sequence similarity added in when clustering inside HLA-allele-positive subsets. Repertoires with fewer than 30,000 or more than 120,000 public chains were left out of co-occurrence clustering, as were four to six repertoires with anomalous nucleotide sharing. This immuneACCESS table, as held by TCRdb, lists in-frame sequences with V and J called but not all clones. Of the missing ones, under half trace to an unresolved V gene in checked studies; the others have no known cause. V and J calls and clone size are copied from that table; D and trimming were computed from the DNA. In all, the sample holds approximately 59,000 clones, and approximately 82% of those were seen once. The ten largest clonotypes hold around 3% of the sample.

With regard to this clone: This receptor's antigen is unknown. One junction end does not reproduce the germline sequence, and a read error may be involved.

The TCR was taken from a girl between 5 and 17 years old in good health and CMV-seropositive. Material for sequencing was PBMCs.

The CDR3 protein sequence reads: CASSYSNKRQGGIVF. The DNA is TGTGCCAGCAGTTACTCAAACAAACGACAGGGGGGAATTGTCTTT. The sequence links TRBV6-5 to TRBJ1-1, with 9 middle bases fitting TRBD1. The CDR3 holds 15 amino acids from the cysteine to the phenylalanine. The DNA shown is the 45-base CDR3, in frame from base 1. CDR1 and CDR2, per the germline V gene, are MNHEY and SVGAGI.